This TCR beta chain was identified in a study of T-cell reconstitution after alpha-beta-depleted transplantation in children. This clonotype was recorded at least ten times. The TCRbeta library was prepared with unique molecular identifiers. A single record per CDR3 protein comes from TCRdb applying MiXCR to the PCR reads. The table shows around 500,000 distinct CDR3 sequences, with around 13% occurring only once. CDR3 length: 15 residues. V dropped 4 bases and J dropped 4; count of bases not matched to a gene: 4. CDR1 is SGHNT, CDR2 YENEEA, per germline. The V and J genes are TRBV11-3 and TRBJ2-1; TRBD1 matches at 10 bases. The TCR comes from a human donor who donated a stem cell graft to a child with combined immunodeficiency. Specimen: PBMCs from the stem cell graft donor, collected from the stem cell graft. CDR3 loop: CASSYRDRGYNEQFF. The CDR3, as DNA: TGTGCCAGCAGCTACCGGGACAGGGGATACAATGAGCAGTTCTTC.